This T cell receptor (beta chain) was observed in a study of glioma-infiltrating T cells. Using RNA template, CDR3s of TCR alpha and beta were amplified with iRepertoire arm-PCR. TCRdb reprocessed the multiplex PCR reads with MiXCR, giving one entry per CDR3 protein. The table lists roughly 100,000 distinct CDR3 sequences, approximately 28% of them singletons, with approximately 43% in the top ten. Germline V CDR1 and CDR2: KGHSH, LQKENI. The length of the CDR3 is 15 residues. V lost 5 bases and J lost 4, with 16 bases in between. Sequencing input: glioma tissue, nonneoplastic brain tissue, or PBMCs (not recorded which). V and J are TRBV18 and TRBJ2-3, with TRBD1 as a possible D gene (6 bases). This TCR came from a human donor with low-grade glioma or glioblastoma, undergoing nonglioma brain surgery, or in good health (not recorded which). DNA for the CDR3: TGTGCCAGCTCAGCAAAACAGGGTCGGGCAGATACGCAGTATTTT. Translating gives CASSAKQGRADTQYF.